This TCR beta chain came from a study of identical twins. TCRdb passed the 5' RACE reads through MiXCR, listing each CDR3 protein once. The sample lists some 300,000 distinct CDR3 sequences; 9% to 15% were seen once. There are 15 residues in the CDR3. The V gene lost 0 bases and the J gene lost 2 bases, with 8 bases spanning the gap. The germline CDR1 and CDR2 sequences are SEHNR and FQNEAQ (reference sequence). A remark on this clonotype: The target antigen is unknown.

Study-wide results and caveats: Excess low generation probability was seen in twin-shared out-of-frame alpha sequences.

The data were also submitted as part of a second study, on yellow fever vaccine responses in identical twins.

The chain is built from TRBV7-9 and TRBJ2-1, with D possibly being TRBD2 (5 bases). The sequence was collected from a woman aged 18-29 years in good health. The sequenced sample consisted of CD8+ T cells sorted from blood. This chain's CDR3 is CASSLANGAYNEQFF. DNA of the CDR3: TGTGCCAGCAGCTTAGCAAACGGGGCCTACAATGAGCAGTTCTTC.